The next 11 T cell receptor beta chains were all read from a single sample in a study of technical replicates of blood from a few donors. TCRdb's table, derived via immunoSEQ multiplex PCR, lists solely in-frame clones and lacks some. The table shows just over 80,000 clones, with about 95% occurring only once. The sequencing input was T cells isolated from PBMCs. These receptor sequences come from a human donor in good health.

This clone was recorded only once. CDR3 protein: CSLAGGPHTQYF. CDR3 DNA sequence: TGCAGCCTAGCGGGAGGGCCCCATACGCAGTATTTT. The rearrangement uses TRBV29-1 and TRBJ2-3, with TRBD2 identical over 12 bases. After removal of 8 bases from V and 7 bases from J, the junction contained 4 bases not matched to a gene. CDR1 and CDR2 (germline): SQVTM, ANQGSEA. This CDR3 region has 12 residues.

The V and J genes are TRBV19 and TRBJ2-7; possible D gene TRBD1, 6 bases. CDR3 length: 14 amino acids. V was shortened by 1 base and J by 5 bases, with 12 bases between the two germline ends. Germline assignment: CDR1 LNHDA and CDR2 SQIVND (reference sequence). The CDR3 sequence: CASSIAQGRNEQYF. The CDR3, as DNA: TGTGCCAGTAGTATAGCTCAGGGGCGCAACGAGCAGTACTTC. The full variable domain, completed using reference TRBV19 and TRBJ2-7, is DGGITQSPKYLFRKEGQNVTLSCEQNLNHDAMYWYRQDPGQGLRLIYYSQIVNDFQKGDIAEGYSVSREKKESFPLTVTSAQKNPTAFYLCASSIAQGRNEQYFGPGTRLTVT.

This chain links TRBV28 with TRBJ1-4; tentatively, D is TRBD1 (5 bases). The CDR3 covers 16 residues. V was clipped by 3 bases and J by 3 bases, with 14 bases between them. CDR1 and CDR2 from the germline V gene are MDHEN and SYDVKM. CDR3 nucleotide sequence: TGTGCCAGCAGTTTCCGGCCAGACAGCCCTAATGAAAAACTGTTTTTT. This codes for CASSFRPDSPNEKLFF.

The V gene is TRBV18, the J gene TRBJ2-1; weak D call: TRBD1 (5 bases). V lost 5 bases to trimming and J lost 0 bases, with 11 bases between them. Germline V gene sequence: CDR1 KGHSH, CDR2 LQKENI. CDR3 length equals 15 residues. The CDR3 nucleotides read TGTGCCAGCTCAACTCGCCAGGGCTCCTACAATGAGCAGTTCTTC. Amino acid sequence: CASSTRQGSYNEQFF.

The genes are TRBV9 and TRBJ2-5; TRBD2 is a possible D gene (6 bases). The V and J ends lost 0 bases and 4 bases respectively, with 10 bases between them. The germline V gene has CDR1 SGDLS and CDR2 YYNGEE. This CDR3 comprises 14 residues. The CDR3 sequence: CASSVGQGGETQYF. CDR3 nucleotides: TGTGCCAGCAGCGTAGGGCAGGGAGGAGAGACCCAGTACTTC. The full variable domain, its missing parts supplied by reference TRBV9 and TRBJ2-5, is DSGVTQTPKHLITATGQRVTLRCSPRSGDLSVYWYQQSLDQGLQFLIQYYNGEERAKGNILERFSAQQFPDLHSELNLSSLELGDSALYFCASSVGQGGETQYFGPGTRLLVL.

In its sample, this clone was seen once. The CDR3 here is CSASGETQYF. CDR3 coding DNA: TGCAGCGCTTCAGGGGAGACCCAGTACTTC. J is TRBJ2-5 and V is TRBV29-1, with D possibly being TRBD1 (5 bases). This CDR3 spans 10 amino acids. The germline V gene encodes CDR1 SQVTM and CDR2 ANQGSEA. V lost 7 bases, J lost 5 bases, and 8 bases lay in between.

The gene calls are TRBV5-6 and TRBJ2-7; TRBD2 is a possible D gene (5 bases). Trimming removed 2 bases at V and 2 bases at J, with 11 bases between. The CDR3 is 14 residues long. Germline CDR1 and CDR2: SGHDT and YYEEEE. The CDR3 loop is CASSFRESTYEQYF. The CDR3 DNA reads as TGTGCCAGCAGCTTTAGGGAGTCCACCTACGAGCAGTACTTC.

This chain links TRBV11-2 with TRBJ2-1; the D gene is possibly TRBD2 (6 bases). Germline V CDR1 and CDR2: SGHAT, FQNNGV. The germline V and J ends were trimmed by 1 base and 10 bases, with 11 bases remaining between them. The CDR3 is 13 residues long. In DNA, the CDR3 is TGTGCCAGCAGCTTAGGGCTCCTAGCGGAGCAGTTCTTC. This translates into CASSLGLLAEQFF.

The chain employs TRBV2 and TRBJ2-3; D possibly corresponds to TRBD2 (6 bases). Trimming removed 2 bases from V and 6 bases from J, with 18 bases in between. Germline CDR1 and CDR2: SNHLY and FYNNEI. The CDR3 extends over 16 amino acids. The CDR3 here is CASSESLGRPVDTQYF. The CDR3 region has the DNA TGTGCCAGCAGTGAATCTTTAGGGAGGCCGGTGGATACGCAGTATTTT.

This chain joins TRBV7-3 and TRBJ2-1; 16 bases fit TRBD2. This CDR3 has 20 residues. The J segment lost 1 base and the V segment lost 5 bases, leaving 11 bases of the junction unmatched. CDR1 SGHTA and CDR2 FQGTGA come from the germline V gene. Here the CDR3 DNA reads TGTGCCAGCAGCCAGGCCGGGACTAGCGGGAGGGCCTTATCCTACAATGAGCAGTTCTTC. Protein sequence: CASSQAGTSGRALSYNEQFF.

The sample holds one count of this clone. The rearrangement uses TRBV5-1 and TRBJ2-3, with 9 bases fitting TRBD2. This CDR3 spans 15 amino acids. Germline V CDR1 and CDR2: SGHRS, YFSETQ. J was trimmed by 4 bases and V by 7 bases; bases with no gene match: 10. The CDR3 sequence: CASFQLGGRADTQYF. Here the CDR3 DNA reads TGCGCCAGCTTCCAATTGGGCGGGAGGGCAGATACGCAGTATTTT.